This entry concerns a single T cell receptor (beta chain). Next came a second PCR, run for about 7 to 12 cycles, which used a sample-barcoded 5' primer along with a J-beta primer mix. Via MiXCR, TCRdb re-called the 5' RACE reads, giving one row per CDR3 protein. The data show approximately 1.5 million distinct CDR3 sequences, 42% seen once. These data belong to a study of blood T cells in healthy people across ages. Germline loops: CDR1 LNHDA, CDR2 SQIVND (reference sequence). The V and J ends lost 11 bases and 2 bases, in that order; junction bases with no gene match: 3. The CDR3 loop spans 12 amino acids.

Sequencing was done on a sample of blood. This chain uses TRBV19 with TRBJ2-1; 7 nucleotides line up with TRBD1. This receptor was obtained from a woman aged 18-29 years in good health. As DNA, the CDR3 is TGTGCCGTCCAGGGGGCCTACAATGAGCAGTTCTTC. It encodes CAVQGAYNEQFF.